The TCR beta chain described here comes from a study of T cells expressing NK-cell markers. Overall study context: Among the eight sequenced donors, seven tested HCMV-seropositive and one tested seronegative. The study's findings and limits: About six donors showed dominant NKG2C+ clonotypes comprising about 1.0-7.0% of their CD8+ T cells.

The CDR3 is 14 amino acids. Per the germline V gene, CDR1 is SGHAT and CDR2 is FQNNGV. About this clonotype: As yet, its antigen is unknown.

The cDNA for TCR beta came from 5'RACE template switching with UMIs. TCRdb reanalyzed the 5' RACE reads, giving one entry per CDR3 protein sequence and no DNA. This specimen shows some 340,000 distinct CDR3 sequences; the ten leading clones hold about 5.2%. Sequencing used blood T cells: a sorted CD56 or NKG2C T cell subset, CD4+ or CD8+ T cells, or bulk PBMC T cells (not recorded which). This chain links TRBV11-2 with TRBJ2-5; checking the TCRdb D call of TRBD2 is not possible without DNA. This sequence originates from a man aged 18-69 years in good health. CDR3 amino acids: CASSFTSGGPTQYF.